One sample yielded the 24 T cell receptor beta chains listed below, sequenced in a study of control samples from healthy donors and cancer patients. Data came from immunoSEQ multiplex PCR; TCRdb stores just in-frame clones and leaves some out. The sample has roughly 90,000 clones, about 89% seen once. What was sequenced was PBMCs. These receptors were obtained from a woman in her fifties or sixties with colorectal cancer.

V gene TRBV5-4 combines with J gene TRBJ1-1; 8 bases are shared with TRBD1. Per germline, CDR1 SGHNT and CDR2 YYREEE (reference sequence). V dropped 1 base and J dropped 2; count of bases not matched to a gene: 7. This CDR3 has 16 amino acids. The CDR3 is CASSLYAGGPNTEAFF. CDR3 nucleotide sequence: TGTGCCAGCAGCTTGTATGCAGGGGGCCCAAACACTGAAGCTTTCTTT.

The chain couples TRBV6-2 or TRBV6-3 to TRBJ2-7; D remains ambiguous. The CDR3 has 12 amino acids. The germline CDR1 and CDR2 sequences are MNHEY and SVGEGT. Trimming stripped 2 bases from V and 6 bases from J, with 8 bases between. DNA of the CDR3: TGTGCCAGCAGTTACGACATCGGCGAGCAGTACGTC. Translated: CASSYDIGEQYV.

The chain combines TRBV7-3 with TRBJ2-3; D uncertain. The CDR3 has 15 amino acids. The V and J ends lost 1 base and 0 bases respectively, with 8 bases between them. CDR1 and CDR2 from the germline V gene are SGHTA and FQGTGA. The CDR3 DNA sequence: TGTGCCAGCAGCTTAAGCGGCGGTAGCACAGATACGCAGTATTTT. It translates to CASSLSGGSTDTQYF.

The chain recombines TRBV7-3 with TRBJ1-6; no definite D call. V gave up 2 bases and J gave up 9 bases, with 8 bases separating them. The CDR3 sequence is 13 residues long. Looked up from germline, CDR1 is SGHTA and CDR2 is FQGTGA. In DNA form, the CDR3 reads TGTGCCAGCAGCTTAGGGGTAGGTTCACCCCTCCACTTT. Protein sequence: CASSLGVGSPLHF. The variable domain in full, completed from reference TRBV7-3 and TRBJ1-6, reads GAGVSQTPSNKVTEKGKYVELRCDPISGHTALYWYRQSLGQGPEFLIYFQGTGAADDSGLPNDRFFAVRPEGSVSTLKIQRTERGDSAVYLCASSLGVGSPLHFGNGTRLTVT.

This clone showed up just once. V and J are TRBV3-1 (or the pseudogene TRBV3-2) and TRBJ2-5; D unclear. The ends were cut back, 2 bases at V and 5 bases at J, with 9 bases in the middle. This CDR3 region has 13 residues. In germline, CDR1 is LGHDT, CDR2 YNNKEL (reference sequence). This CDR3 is CASSQRNPETQYF. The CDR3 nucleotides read TGTGCCAGCAGCCAAAGGAACCCGGAGACCCAGTACTTC.

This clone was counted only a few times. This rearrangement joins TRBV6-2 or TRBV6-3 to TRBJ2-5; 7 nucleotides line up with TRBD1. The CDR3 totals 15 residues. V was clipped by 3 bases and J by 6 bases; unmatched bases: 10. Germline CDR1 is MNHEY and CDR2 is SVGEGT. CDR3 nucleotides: TGTGCCAGCAGTTATGGTACGACAGGGTTGAAGACCCAGTACTTC. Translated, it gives CASSYGTTGLKTQYF.

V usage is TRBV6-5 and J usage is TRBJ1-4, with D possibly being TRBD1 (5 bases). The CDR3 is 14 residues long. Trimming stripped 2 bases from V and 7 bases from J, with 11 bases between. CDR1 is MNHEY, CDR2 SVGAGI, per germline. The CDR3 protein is CASSYGREGEKLFF. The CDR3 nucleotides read TGTGCCAGCAGTTACGGCAGGGAAGGTGAAAAACTGTTTTTT.

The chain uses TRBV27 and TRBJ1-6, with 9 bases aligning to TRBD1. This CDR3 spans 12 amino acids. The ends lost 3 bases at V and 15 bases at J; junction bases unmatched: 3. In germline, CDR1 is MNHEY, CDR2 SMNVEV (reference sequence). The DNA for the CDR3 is TGTGCCAGCAGTTTGGGGACAGGGATCCTCCACTTT. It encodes CASSLGTGILHF.

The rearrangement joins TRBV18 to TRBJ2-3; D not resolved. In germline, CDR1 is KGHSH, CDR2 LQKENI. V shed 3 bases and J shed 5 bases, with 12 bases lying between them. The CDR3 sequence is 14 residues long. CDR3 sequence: CASSPPSERDTQYF. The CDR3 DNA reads TGTGCCAGCTCACCCCCATCGGAGAGAGATACGCAGTATTTT. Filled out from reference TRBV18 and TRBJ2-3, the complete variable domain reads NAGVMQNPRHLVRRRGQEARLRCSPMKGHSHVYWYRQLPEEGLKFMVYLQKENIIDESGMPKERFSAEFPKEGPSILRIQQVVRGDSAAYFCASSPPSERDTQYFGPGTRLTVL.

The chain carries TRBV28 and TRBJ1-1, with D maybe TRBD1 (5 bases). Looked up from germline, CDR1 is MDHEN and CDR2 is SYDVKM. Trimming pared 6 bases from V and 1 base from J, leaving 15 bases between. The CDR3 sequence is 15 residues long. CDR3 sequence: CASSPGGSGNTEAFF. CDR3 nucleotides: TGTGCCAGCAGCCCTGGGGGGTCAGGGAACACTGAAGCTTTCTTT.

The CDR3 DNA follows: TGTGCCAGTAGGACGGGGGGAAACAAAAACATTCAGTACTTC. This sequence encodes CASRTGGNKNIQYF. V usage is TRBV19 and J usage is TRBJ2-4; 7 bases are a match to TRBD2. The CDR3 is made up of 14 amino acids. V lost 6 bases to trimming and J lost 3 bases; unmatched junction nucleotides: 5. Germline V CDR1 and CDR2: LNHDA, SQIVND (reference sequence).

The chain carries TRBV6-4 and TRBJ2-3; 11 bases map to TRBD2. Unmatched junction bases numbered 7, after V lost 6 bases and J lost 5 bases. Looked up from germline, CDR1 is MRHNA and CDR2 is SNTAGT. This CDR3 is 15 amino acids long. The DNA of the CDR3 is TGTGCCAGCAGCCCACTAGCGGGGGAAGGAGATACGCAGTATTTT. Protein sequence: CASSPLAGEGDTQYF.

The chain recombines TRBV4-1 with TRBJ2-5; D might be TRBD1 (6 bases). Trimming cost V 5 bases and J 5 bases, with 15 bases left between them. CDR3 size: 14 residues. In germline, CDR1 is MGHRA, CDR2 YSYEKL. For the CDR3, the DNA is TGCGCCAGCAGCAACCGGGCCACAGGGGAGACCCAGTACTTC. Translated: CASSNRATGETQYF.

The CDR3 coding sequence is TGTGCTAGTGGTTTGGACAGAAACACCATATATTTT. Translating it yields CASGLDRNTIYF. This rearrangement joins TRBV12-5 to TRBJ1-3; no firm D call. Germline V gene data show CDR1 as LGHNT and CDR2 as FRNRAP. The CDR3 is made up of 12 amino acids. Trimming stripped 1 base from V and 5 bases from J, with 3 bases between.

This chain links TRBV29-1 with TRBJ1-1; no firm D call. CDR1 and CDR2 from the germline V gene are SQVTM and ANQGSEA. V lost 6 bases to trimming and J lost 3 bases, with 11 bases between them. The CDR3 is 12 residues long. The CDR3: CSVGRMDTEAFF. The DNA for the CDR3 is TGCAGCGTGGGCCGTATGGACACTGAAGCTTTCTTT.

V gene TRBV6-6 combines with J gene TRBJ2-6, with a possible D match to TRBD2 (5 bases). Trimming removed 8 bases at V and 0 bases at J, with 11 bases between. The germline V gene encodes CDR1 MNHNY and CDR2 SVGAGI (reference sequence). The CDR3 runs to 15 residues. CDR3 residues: CASSGRDSGANVLTF. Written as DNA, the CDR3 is TGTGCCAGCTCTGGCCGGGACTCTGGGGCCAACGTCCTGACTTTC.

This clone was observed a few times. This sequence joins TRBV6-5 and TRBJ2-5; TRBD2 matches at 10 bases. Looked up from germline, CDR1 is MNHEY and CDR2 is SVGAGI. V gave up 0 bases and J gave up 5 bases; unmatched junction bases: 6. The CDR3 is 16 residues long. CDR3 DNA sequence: TGTGCCAGCAGTTACTCGAAGCGGGGGGGCCCCGAGACCCAGTACTTC. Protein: CASSYSKRGGPETQYF.

This CDR3 is CASSLQRAGNNEQFF. The CDR3 DNA sequence: TGTGCCAGCAGCTTACAGCGGGCTGGTAACAATGAGCAGTTCTTC. The gene calls are TRBV7-2 and TRBJ2-1; D is perhaps TRBD2 (6 bases). This CDR3 is 15 amino acids long. The V and J ends lost 2 bases and 5 bases respectively, with 13 bases between them. Per the germline V gene, CDR1 is SGHTA and CDR2 is FQGNSA.

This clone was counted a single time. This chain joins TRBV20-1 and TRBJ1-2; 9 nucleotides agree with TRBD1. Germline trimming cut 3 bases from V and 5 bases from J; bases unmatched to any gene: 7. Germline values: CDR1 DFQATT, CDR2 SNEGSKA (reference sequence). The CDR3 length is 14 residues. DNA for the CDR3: TGCAGTGCTAGTTCACAGGGGGCAATGTATGGCTACACCTTC. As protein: CSASSQGAMYGYTF.

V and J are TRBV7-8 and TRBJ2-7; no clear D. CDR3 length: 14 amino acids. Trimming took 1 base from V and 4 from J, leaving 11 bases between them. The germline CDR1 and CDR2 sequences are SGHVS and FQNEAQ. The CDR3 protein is CASSLEAVVYEQYV. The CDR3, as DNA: TGTGCCAGCAGCTTAGAGGCCGTCGTTTACGAGCAGTACGTC.

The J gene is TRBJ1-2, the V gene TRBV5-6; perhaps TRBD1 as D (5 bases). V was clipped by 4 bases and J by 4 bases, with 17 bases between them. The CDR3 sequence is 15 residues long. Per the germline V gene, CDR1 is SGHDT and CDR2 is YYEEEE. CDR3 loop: CASSRLEGLGYGYTF. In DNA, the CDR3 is TGTGCCAGCAGCCGCTTAGAGGGGCTCGGCTATGGCTACACCTTC.

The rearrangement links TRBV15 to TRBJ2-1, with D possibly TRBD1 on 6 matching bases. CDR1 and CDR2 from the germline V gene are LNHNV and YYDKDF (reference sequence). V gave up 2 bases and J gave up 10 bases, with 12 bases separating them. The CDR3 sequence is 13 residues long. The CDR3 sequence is CATSRNRVVEQFF. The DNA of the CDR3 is TGTGCCACCAGCAGAAACAGGGTCGTCGAGCAGTTCTTC. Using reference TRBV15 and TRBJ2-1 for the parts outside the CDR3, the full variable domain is DAMVIQNPRYQVTQFGKPVTLSCSQTLNHNVMYWYQQKSSQAPKLLFHYYDKDFNNEADTPDNFQSRRPNTSFCFLDIRSPGLGDTAMYLCATSRNRVVEQFFGPGTRLTVL.

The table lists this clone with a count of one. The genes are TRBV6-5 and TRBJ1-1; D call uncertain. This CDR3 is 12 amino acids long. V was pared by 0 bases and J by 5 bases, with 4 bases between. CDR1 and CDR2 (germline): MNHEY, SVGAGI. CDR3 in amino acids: CASSYSTTEAFF. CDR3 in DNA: TGTGCCAGCAGTTACTCGACTACTGAAGCTTTCTTT.

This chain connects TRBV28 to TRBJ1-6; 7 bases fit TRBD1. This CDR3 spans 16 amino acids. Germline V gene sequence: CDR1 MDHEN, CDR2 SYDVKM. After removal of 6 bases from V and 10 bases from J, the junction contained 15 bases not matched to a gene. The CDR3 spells CASRASTGSESSPLHF. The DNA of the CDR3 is TGTGCCAGCAGGGCCTCGACAGGGTCAGAAAGCTCACCCCTCCACTTT.